This TCR beta chain was observed in a study of CD4 T cells in relation to SARS-CoV-2 and coronaviruses. TCRdb's copy holds only in-frame clones and misses some; the assay was immunoSEQ multiplex PCR. The data hold 17,000 or so clones, with around three quarters observed a single time. Before the COVID-19 pandemic, during about 2011-2019, CD4+ T cells were taken from unexposed donors. After approximately 10 days of culture, CD4+ T cells were isolated. V lost 7 bases, J lost 7 bases, and 19 bases lay in between. The V gene's germline CDR1 is LNHDA and CDR2 SQIVND (reference sequence). There are 15 residues in the CDR3. This clone was detected only a few times. Its antigen is unknown.

What was sequenced was CD4+ T cells from PBMCs, cultured in vitro. The rearrangement uses TRBV19 and TRBJ1-4, with D possibly TRBD1 on 5 matching bases. The TCR was taken from a human donor in good health. CDR3 loop: CASNLGTHSGEKLFF. CDR3 sequence (DNA): TGTGCCAGTAATCTAGGGACGCATAGCGGTGAAAAACTGTTTTTT.